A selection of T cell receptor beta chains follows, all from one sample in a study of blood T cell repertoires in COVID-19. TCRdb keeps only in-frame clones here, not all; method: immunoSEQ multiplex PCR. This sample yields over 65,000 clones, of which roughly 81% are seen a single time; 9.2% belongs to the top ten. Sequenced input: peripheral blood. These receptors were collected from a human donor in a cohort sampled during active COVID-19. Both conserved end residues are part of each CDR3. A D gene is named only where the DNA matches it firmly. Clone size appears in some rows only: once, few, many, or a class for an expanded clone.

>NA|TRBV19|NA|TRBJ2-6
CASSLFAGTSITGANVLTF
TGTGCCAGTTCCCTGTTCGCCGGGACATCCATCACTGGGGCCAACGTCCTGACTTTC
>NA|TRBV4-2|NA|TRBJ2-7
CASSRVTKGEGPYEQYF
TGTGCCAGCAGCCGGGTGACAAAGGGGGAGGGCCCATACGAGCAGTACTTC
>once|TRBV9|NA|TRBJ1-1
CASSPGQQVPTLGTEAFF
TGTGCCAGCAGCCCAGGGCAGCAGGTCCCTACTCTAGGCACTGAAGCTTTCTTT
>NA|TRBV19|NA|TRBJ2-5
CASSVQVQETQYF
TGTGCCAGTAGTGTACAGGTCCAAGAGACCCAGTACTTC
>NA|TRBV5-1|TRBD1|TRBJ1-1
CASSKGQGMNTEAFF
TGCGCCAGCAGCAAGGGACAGGGGATGAACACTGAAGCTTTCTTT
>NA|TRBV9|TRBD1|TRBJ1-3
CASSPGQGRESSGNTIYF
TGTGCCAGCAGTCCGGGACAGGGGAGGGAGTCATCTGGAAACACCATATATTTT
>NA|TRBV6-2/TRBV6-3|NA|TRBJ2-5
CASSYVQRGETQYF
TGTGCCAGCAGTTACGTCCAACGGGGGGAGACCCAGTACTTC
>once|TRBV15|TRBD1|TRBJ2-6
CATSGYSGTGSSGANVLTF
TGTGCCACCAGCGGTTACTCCGGGACAGGGAGCTCTGGGGCCAACGTCCTGACTTTC
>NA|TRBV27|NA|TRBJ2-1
CASSLFREYNEQFF
TGTGCCAGCAGTTTATTCAGGGAATACAATGAGCAGTTCTTC
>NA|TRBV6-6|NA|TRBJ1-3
CASSPRRGVNKAGNTIYF
TGTGCCAGCAGTCCCCGACGGGGAGTGAACAAGGCTGGAAACACCATATATTTT
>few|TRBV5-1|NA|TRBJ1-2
CASSLDSYGYTF
TGCGCCAGCAGCTTGGATAGCTATGGCTACACCTTC
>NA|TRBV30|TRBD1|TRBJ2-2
CAWKRRDRGSTGELFF
TGTGCCTGGAAACGCCGGGACAGGGGTAGCACCGGGGAGCTGTTTTTT
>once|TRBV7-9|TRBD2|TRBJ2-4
CASRDRDYPQYF
TGTGCCAGCAGGGATCGGGACTACCCTCAGTACTTC
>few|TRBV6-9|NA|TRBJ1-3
CASIPNRFPSGNTIYF
TGTGCCAGCATCCCCAATCGGTTTCCCTCTGGAAACACCATATATTTT
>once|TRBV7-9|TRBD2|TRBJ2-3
CASSSPIAGEGDTQYF
TGTGCCAGCAGCTCGCCAATAGCGGGAGAAGGAGATACGCAGTATTTT
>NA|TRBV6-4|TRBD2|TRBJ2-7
CASSALAGGGEQYF
TGTGCCAGCAGTGCCCTAGCGGGAGGGGGCGAGCAGTACTTC
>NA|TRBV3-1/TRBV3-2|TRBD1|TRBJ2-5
CASSHGTVQETQYF
TGTGCCAGCAGCCACGGGACAGTCCAAGAGACCCAGTACTTC
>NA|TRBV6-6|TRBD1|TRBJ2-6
CASIRTGNSGANVLTF
TGTGCCAGCATCCGGACAGGTAACTCTGGGGCCAACGTCCTGACTTTC
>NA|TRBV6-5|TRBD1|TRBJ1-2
CASRGTGTYYGYTF
TGTGCCAGCAGGGGGACAGGGACCTACTATGGCTACACCTTC
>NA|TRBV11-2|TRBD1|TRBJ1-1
CASSSSWTQGSRNTEAFF
TGTGCCAGCAGCTCGAGTTGGACACAGGGGAGCAGAAACACTGAAGCTTTCTTT
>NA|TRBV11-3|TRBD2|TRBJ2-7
CASSAGGSTNEQYF
TGTGCCAGCAGCGCAGGCGGGAGTACTAACGAGCAGTACTTC
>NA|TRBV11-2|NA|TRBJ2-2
CASSHGGGRAGELFF
TGTGCCAGCAGCCATGGAGGAGGTCGGGCCGGGGAGCTGTTTTTT
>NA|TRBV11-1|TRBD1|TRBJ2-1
CASSEGTGVYNEQFF
TGTGCCAGCAGCGAGGGGACAGGGGTGTACAATGAGCAGTTCTTC
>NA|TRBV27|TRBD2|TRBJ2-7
CASSLGVAGVAEQYF
TGTGCCAGCAGTTTAGGGGTAGCGGGAGTCGCCGAGCAGTACTTC
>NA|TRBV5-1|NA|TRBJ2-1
CASSLVESSYNEQFF
TGCGCCAGCAGCTTGGTGGAGAGCTCCTACAATGAGCAGTTCTTC
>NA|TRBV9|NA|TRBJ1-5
CASSGVGDLQPQHF
TGTGCCAGCAGCGGGGTCGGGGATCTTCAGCCCCAGCATTTT
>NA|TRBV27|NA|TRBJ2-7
CASSLGLSYEQYF
TGTGCCAGCAGTTTGGGGCTCTCCTACGAGCAGTACTTC
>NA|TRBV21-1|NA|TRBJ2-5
CASSSTGTAEETQYF
TGTGCCAGCAGCAGTACAGGGACAGCTGAAGAGACCCAGTACTTC